This TCR beta chain was documented in a study of shared clonotypes between healthy human individuals. General study results and limits: Specimens sampled were limited to blood, with tissue repertoires likely differing. Generation of non-shared clonotypes was less probable than generation of clonotypes shared by all four donors.

Method: immunoSEQ multiplex PCR; TCRdb's copy keeps in-frame clones and lacks some. The repertoire holds about 600,000 clones, with 95% to 98% as singletons. Concerning this clone itself: Its antigen is currently unknown.

Trimming removed 5 bases from V and 4 bases from J; junction bases left unmatched: 6. The CDR3 runs 15 residues. Germline CDR1 reads SEHNR; CDR2 reads FQNEAQ (reference sequence). The receptor comes from a woman in her thirties in good health. This sequence joins TRBV7-9 and TRBJ2-3; TRBD1 aligns across 10 bases. The sequencing sample was made of naive CD4+ T cells sorted from blood. Indicated subset: CD45RA+ positively selected. Here the CDR3 reads CASSRTGGYADTQYF. For the CDR3, the DNA is TGTGCCAGCAGCCGGACAGGGGGTTACGCAGATACGCAGTATTTT. Using reference TRBV7-9 and TRBJ2-3 for the parts outside the CDR3, the full variable domain is DTGVSQNPRHKITKRGQNVTFRCDPISEHNRLYWYRQTLGQGPEFLTYFQNEAQLEKSRLLSDRFSAERPKGSFSTLEIQRTEQGDSAMYLCASSRTGGYADTQYFGPGTRLTVL.